This TCR beta chain was sequenced during a study of blood T cells in healthy people across ages. Unmatched junction bases numbered 7, after V lost 3 bases and J lost 6 bases. This CDR3 contains 13 residues. CDR1 DFQATT and CDR2 SNEGSKA come from the germline V gene (reference sequence). The study drew donors from healthy Caucasian individuals in Russia aged about 6 to 95. For the second PCR, which ran for 7 to 11 cycles, a sample-barcoded 5' primer and a J-beta primer mix were used. One entry per CDR3 protein results from TCRdb running MiXCR on the 5' RACE reads. The sample consists of about 720,000 distinct CDR3 sequences, around a quarter of them appearing once. Separately, the same data were catalogued under a study of T cells of mothers and their children. That work states: cDNA was synthesized from all extracted RNA at about 1.5 ug per reaction.

The chain employs TRBV20-1 and TRBJ2-7; 8 bases are a match to TRBD1. Sequencing input: blood. The receptor was isolated from a boy aged 5-17 years in good health. The CDR3 DNA sequence: TGCAGTGCTAGTCAGGGGGCGGTGGGCGAGCAGTACTTC. Protein: CSASQGAVGEQYF.